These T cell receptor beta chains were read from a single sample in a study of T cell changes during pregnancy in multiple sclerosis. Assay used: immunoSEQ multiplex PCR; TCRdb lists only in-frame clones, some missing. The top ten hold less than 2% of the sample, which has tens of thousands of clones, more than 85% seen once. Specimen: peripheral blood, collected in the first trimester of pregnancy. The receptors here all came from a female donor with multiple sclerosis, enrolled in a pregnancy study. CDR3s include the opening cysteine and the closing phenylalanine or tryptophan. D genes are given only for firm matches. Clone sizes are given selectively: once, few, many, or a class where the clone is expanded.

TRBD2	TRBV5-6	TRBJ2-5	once	TGTGCCAGCAGCTTTGGGACTAGCGATCAAGAGACCCAGTACTTC	CASSFGTSDQETQYF
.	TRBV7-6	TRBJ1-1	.	TGTGCCAGCAGCTCTAAGGGGGTTGGGAACACTGAAGCTTTCTTT	CASSSKGVGNTEAFF
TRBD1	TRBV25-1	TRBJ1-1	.	TGTGCCAGCGGACAGGGTGGAAACACTGAAGCTTTCTTT	CASGQGGNTEAFF
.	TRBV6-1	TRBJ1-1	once	TGTGCCAGCAGTGAGAGGGAGGGAACGGGGAAAGCTGAAGCTTTCTTT	CASSEREGTGKAEAFF
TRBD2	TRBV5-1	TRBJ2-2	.	TGCGCCAGCAGCTTGGGAGTAGCGGGGGTGAACACCGGGGAGCTGTTTTTT	CASSLGVAGVNTGELFF
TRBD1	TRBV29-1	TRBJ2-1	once	TGCAGCGTTATAACAGGGGGCTCCTACAATGAGCAGTTCTTC	CSVITGGSYNEQFF
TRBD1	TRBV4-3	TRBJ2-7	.	TGCGCCAGCAGCCAGGGACAGGGGGCTCCCTACGAGCAGTACTTC	CASSQGQGAPYEQYF
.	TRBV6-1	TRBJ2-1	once	TGTGCCAGCGCCTTGATTGGGAGAAGTGAGCAGTTCTTC	CASALIGRSEQFF
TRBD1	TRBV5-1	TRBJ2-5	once	TGCGCCAGCTTCGGACAGGGTTACGAGACCCAGTACTTC	CASFGQGYETQYF
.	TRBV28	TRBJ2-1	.	TGTGCCAGCAGTATCGAGAGGGAACCCTACAATGAGCAGTTCTTC	CASSIEREPYNEQFF
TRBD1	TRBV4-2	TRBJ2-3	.	TGTGCCAGCAGCCAACAGGGGGCCGGCGGAGATACGCAGTATTTT	CASSQQGAGGDTQYF
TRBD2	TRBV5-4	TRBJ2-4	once	TGTGCCAGCAGCCATGCAGCGACTAGCGGGAGATCTAAAAACATTCAGTACTTC	CASSHAATSGRSKNIQYF
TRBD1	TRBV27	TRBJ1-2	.	TGTGCCAGCAGTGGCGGGACAGCCTATGGCTACACCTTC	CASSGGTAYGYTF
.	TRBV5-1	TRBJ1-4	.	TGCGCCAGCGCCACTGGGGGGACTAATGAAAAACTGTTTTTT	CASATGGTNEKLFF
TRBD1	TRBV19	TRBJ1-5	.	TGTGCCAGTAGTTCGGGACAGGGGAGACAGCCCCAGCATTTT	CASSSGQGRQPQHF
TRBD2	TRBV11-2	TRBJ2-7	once	TGTGCCAGCAGCTTATTCCGCCAGAAGGGACTAGCTGTGGGGGAGCAGTACTTC	CASSLFRQKGLAVGEQYF
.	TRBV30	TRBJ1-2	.	TGTGCCTGGAGAAATGCCGGGGGGGGAGTCTATGGCTACACCTTC	CAWRNAGGGVYGYTF
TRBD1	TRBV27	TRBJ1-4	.	TGTGCCAGCAGTTTGACTGTTTGGGAGGGACAGGGGGTAGAGGAAGAAAAACTGTTTTTT	CASSLTVWEGQGVEEEKLFF
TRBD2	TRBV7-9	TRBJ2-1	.	TGTGCCAGCAGCCGTAGCGGGAGGGTGGGGGATGAGCAGTTCTTC	CASSRSGRVGDEQFF
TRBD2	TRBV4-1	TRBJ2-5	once	TGCGCCAGCAGCCAGGGACTAGCGGGAGGGCCGTACCAAGAGACCCAGTACTTC	CASSQGLAGGPYQETQYF
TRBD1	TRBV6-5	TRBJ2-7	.	TGTGCCAGCAGTTACCGGGACAGGCGAAACGAGCAGTACTTC	CASSYRDRRNEQYF
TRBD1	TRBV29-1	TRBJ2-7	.	TGCAGCGCCACGCCGGACAGGTTATTTGACGAGCAGTACTTC	CSATPDRLFDEQYF
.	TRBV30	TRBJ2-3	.	TGTGCCTGGACTCCCGGGATAGTGCAGTATTTT	CAWTPGIVQYF
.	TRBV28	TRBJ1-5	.	TGTGCCAGCAGTTTATCAGGGGATTATAGCAATCAGCCCCAGCATTTT	CASSLSGDYSNQPQHF
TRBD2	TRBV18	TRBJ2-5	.	TGTGCCAGCTCACCGGGACTACAAGAGACCCAGTACTTC	CASSPGLQETQYF
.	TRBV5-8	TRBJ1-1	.	TGTGCCAGCAGCTTGGAGGCGGAAACTGAAGCTTTCTTT	CASSLEAETEAFF
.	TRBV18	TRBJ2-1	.	TGTGCCAGCTCACCTTACAAAGATGAGCAGTTCTTC	CASSPYKDEQFF
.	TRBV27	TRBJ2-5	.	TGTGCCAGCAGCCGTGGGCTCGGAGAGACCCAGTACTTC	CASSRGLGETQYF
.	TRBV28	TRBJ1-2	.	TGTGCCAGCAGTTTTATGAGGGGAGGTCGGGGGGGCTACACCTTC	CASSFMRGGRGGYTF
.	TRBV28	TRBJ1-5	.	TGTGCCAGCAGCTCCGGGTCTCCTATGCAGCCCCAGCATTTT	CASSSGSPMQPQHF
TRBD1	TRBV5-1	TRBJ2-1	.	TGCGCCAGCAGCTCCACAGGGGGCATCGGCAATGAGCAGTTCTTC	CASSSTGGIGNEQFF
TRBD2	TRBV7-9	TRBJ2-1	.	TGTGCCAGCAGCTTTGTTCCGGGACTAGCGCAAAATGAGCAGTTCTTC	CASSFVPGLAQNEQFF
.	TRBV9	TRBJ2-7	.	TGTGCCAGCAGCGTGGGGGGACCAGGCTACGAGCAGTACTTC	CASSVGGPGYEQYF
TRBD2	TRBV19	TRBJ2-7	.	TGTGCCAGTAGTATGAATAAAGAACTAGCGGGAATCTACGAGCAGTACTTC	CASSMNKELAGIYEQYF
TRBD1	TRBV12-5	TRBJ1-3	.	TGTGCTAGTGGTTCTGGACAGGCCGTTGATTCTGGAAACACCATATATTTT	CASGSGQAVDSGNTIYF
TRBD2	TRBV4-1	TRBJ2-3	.	TGCGCCAGCAGCCACTCCCCTAGCGGTAGCACAGATACGCAGTATTTT	CASSHSPSGSTDTQYF
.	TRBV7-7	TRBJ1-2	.	TGTGCCAGCAGCCCCTTGGGGGGTAACTATGGCTACACCTTC	CASSPLGGNYGYTF
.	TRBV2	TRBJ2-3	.	TGTGCCAGCAGTACCCAACTAGCCAGCACAGATACGCAGTATTTT	CASSTQLASTDTQYF
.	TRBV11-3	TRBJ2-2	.	TGTGCCAGCAGCTCTCCTTTGGGGGGCGGGGAGCTGTTTTTT	CASSSPLGGGELFF
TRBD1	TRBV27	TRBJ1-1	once	TGTGCCAGCAGTTTATACATCAACAGGGGCATGAACACTGAAGCTTTCTTT	CASSLYINRGMNTEAFF
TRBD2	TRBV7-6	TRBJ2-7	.	TGTGCCAGCAGCTTAAGTGTTAGCGGGAGTAGCCCCTACGAGCAGTACTTC	CASSLSVSGSSPYEQYF
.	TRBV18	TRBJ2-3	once	TGTGCCAGCTCACCCCAAGATACGCAGTATTTT	CASSPQDTQYF
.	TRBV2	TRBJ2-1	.	TGTGCCAGCAGTGACGACGGGAGCTCCTACAATGAGCAGTTCTTC	CASSDDGSSYNEQFF
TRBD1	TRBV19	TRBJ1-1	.	TGTGCCAGTAGTAGCAGGGGGCGGACGGATGGGGAAGCTTTCTTT	CASSSRGRTDGEAFF
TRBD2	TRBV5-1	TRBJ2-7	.	TGCGCCAGCAGCTCGACCCTCGGGGGACTAGCGGGAGGCGAGCAGTACTTC	CASSSTLGGLAGGEQYF
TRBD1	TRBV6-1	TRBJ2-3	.	TGTGCCAGCAGTGAAGTTACAGGGGATCGGGGGCAGTATTTT	CASSEVTGDRGQYF
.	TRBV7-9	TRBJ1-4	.	TGTGCCAGCAGCTCGTCCACGACTGGTTTATACGAAAAACTGTTTTTT	CASSSSTTGLYEKLFF
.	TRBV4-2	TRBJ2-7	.	TGTGCCAGCAGCCAAGATTTCTTAGCGAGAAACGAGCAGTACTTC	CASSQDFLARNEQYF
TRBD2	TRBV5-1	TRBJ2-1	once	TGCGCCAGCAGCTTGGCCCAGCGGGGGATAGGGAATGAGCAGTTCTTC	CASSLAQRGIGNEQFF
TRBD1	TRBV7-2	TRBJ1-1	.	TGTGCCAGCAGCTGGACAGGGAGGCCTGAAGCTTTCTTT	CASSWTGRPEAFF
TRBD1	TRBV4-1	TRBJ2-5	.	TGCGCCAGCAGCCGAGGACAGGGAGGTGCAGAGACCCAGTACTTC	CASSRGQGGAETQYF
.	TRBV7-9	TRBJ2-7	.	TGTGCCAGCAGCTTCATGCAGGGCCACGAGCAGTACTTC	CASSFMQGHEQYF
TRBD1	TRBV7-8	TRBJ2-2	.	TGTGCCAGCAGCTTAGCGCTACAGGGGGGCACCGGGGAGCTGTTTTTT	CASSLALQGGTGELFF
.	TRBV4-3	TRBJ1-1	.	TGCGCCAGCAGCCAAGGAAGGGGCATGGACACTGAAGCTTTCTTT	CASSQGRGMDTEAFF
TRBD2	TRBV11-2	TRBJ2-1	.	TGTGCCAGCAGCGATCTAGCGGGACCCTACAATGAGCAGTTCTTC	CASSDLAGPYNEQFF
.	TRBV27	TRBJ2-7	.	TGTGCCAGCAGTCCCCCATCCGGCTACGAGCAGTACTTC	CASSPPSGYEQYF
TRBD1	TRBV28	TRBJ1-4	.	TGTGCCAGCAGTCTCCTCGGACAGGGTGAAAAACTGTTTTTT	CASSLLGQGEKLFF
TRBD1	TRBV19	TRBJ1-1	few	TGTGCCAGTAAAGGGGGCCCTGAAGCTTTCTTT	CASKGGPEAFF
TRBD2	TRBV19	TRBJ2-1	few	TGTGCCAGTAGTCCCCTCTCGCGACTAGCGGGCCATGAGCAGTTCTTC	CASSPLSRLAGHEQFF
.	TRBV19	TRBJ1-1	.	TGTGCCAGTTCACAGGGAATCACTGAAGCTTTCTTT	CASSQGITEAFF